This TCR beta chain was recovered during a study of post-analysis software for immune sequencing data. About the research overall: The study covered relapsing-remitting, secondary progressive and progressive-relapsing courses of multiple sclerosis. The study, taken as a whole, reports: Relative to controls, patients had five TRBV segments at higher frequency, with TRBV5-6, TRBV5-1 and TRBV20-1 among these. Samples from a shared batch, those prepared together, strongly co-clustered by F measure.

cDNA libraries for TCR beta contained unique molecular identifiers. T cells numbering roughly 0.85 to 11 million gave rise to roughly 0.5 million cDNA molecules. In TCRdb, the PCR reads were re-called with MiXCR into one record per CDR3 protein. The sample contains about 770,000 distinct CDR3 sequences, 40% to 55% of which appear only once. J was trimmed by 5 bases and V by 6 bases; bases with no gene match: 9. Per germline, CDR1 SQVTM and CDR2 ANQGSEA. The CDR3 consists of 13 residues. The table lists this clonotype with a few counts. Its antigen is not known. This clonotype originated in a girl aged 10 to 17 with multiple sclerosis. Sequencing used blood. The chain is built from TRBV29-1 and TRBJ1-1; 7 bases match TRBD1. CDR3 sequence: CSVRDRVVTEAFF. In DNA form, the CDR3 reads TGCAGCGTCCGAGACAGGGTGGTTACTGAAGCTTTCTTT.